This T cell receptor (beta chain) appears in the sequencing data of a study of shared clonotypes between healthy human individuals. Study-wide points: Clonotype sharing across donors was expected to vary with sequencing depth.

Concerning this clone itself: Its antigen is undetermined.

Looked up from germline, CDR1 is SGHTA and CDR2 is FQGNSA. V shed 6 bases, J shed 7 bases, and the junction held 5 bases outside the gene matches. This CDR3 has 14 amino acids. Profiling relied on immunoSEQ multiplex PCR, and the TCRdb table lists in-frame clones only, not all of them. The sample lists 2 million to 2.5 million clones, approximately 95% seen once, with 0.1% to 0.15% in the top ten. The chain couples TRBV7-2 to TRBJ2-1; 11 nucleotides agree with TRBD2. The sequenced sample consisted of naive CD4+ T cells sorted from blood. This sample's subset: CD45RA+ positively selected. This receptor was identified in a man aged 18-30 years in good health. This chain's CDR3 is CASRASGRRNEQFF. The CDR3 nucleotides are TGTGCCAGCAGAGCTAGCGGGAGGCGGAATGAGCAGTTCTTC. Full variable domain (missing parts from reference TRBV7-2 and TRBJ2-1): GAGVSQSPSNKVTEKGKDVELRCDPISGHTALYWYRQSLGQGLEFLIYFQGNSAPDKSGLPSDRFSAERTGGSVSTLTIQRTQQEDSAVYLCASRASGRRNEQFFGPGTRLTVL.